Reported below is one T cell receptor (beta chain). The data were obtained in a study of blood T cell repertoires in COVID-19. As for the study in general: Samples representing acute and convalescent COVID-19 were sourced from the United States, Italy and Spain. From T cells, B-cell-depleted T cells, or PBMCs came the material, which was cDNA or gDNA.

The CDR3 runs 12 residues. V lost 6 bases, J lost 5 bases, and 10 bases lay in between. Per the study methods: For nucleated cells, counts were estimated from reference gene primer amplification. Here immunoSEQ multiplex PCR was the method, and the copy in TCRdb shows in-frame clones only, minus some. That table supplies the V and J calls and clone size; D and trimming were determined from the DNA. Here the sample spans around 100,000 clones, approximately 89% being singletons. Patients in Seattle were enrolled during active infection, then followed longitudinally. The sequence was obtained from a woman aged 60 to 75 with COVID-19, enrolled during active disease. The sample consisted of peripheral blood. The J gene is TRBJ1-2, the V gene TRBV12-3 or TRBV12-4; no firm D call. Written as DNA, the CDR3 is TGTGCCAGCAGACCTCAGGAATATGGCTACACCTTC. As protein: CASRPQEYGYTF.